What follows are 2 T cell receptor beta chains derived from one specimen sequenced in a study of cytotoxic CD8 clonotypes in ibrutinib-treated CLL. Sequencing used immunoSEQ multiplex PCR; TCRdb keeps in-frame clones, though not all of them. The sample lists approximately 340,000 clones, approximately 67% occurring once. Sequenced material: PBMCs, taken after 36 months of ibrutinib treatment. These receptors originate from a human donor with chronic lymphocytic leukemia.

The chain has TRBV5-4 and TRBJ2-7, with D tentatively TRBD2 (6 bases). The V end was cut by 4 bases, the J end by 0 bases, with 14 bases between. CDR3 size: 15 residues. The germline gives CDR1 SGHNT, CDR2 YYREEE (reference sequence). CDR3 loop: CASSATRGSSYEQYF. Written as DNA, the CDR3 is TGTGCCAGCAGCGCGACTAGGGGAAGCTCCTACGAGCAGTACTTC. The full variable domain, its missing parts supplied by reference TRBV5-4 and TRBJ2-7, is ETGVTQSPTHLIKTRGQQVTLRCSSQSGHNTVSWYQQALGQGPQFIFQYYREEENGRGNFPPRFSGLQFPNYSSELNVNALELDDSALYLCASSATRGSSYEQYFGPGTRLTVT.

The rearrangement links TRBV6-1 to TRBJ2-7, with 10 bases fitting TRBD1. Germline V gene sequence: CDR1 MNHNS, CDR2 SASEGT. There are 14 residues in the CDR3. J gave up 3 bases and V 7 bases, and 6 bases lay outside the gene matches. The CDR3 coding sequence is TGTGCCAGCATCCAGACAGGGGGCGGCTACGAGCAGTACTTC. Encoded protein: CASIQTGGGYEQYF.